The 30 T cell receptor beta chains below all came from one sample that was sequenced in a study of blood T cell repertoires in COVID-19. Measured with immunoSEQ multiplex PCR; TCRdb has only the in-frame clones, and not every one. Altogether hundreds of thousands of clones are present, over 75% being singletons, with the ten largest covering 9.1%. Material: PBMCs or T cells enriched from blood (not recorded which). The origin of the receptors is a woman in her forties or fifties with acute COVID-19.

This sequence joins TRBV7-2 and TRBJ2-7; perhaps TRBD1 as D (6 bases). Germline loops: CDR1 SGHTA, CDR2 FQGNSA. This CDR3 comprises 15 residues. Trimming cost V 5 bases and J 2 bases, with 16 bases left between them. The CDR3 DNA reads TGTGCCAGCAGCCCGAACAGGGATAGCACCTACGAGCAGTACTTC. Translating it yields CASSPNRDSTYEQYF.

The chain is built from TRBV24-1 and TRBJ1-5; 9 nucleotides line up with TRBD1. The trim removed 10 bases at V and 0 bases at J, leaving 15 bases unmatched. CDR1 and CDR2 (germline): KGHDR, SFDVKD. The CDR3 has 18 amino acids. CDR3: CATISKDRGYYSNQPQHF. The CDR3, as DNA: TGTGCCACGATTAGTAAGGACAGGGGTTATTATAGCAATCAGCCCCAGCATTTT.

The chain joins TRBV10-3 to TRBJ2-7; 10 positions match TRBD2. CDR1 and CDR2 (germline): ENHRY, SYGVKD. J lost 2 bases, V lost 2 bases, and 9 bases had no gene match. The CDR3 is made up of 17 amino acids. CDR3 in amino acids: CAISEEASGGPTYEQYF. CDR3 nucleotides: TGTGCCATCAGTGAGGAGGCTAGCGGGGGTCCCACCTACGAGCAGTACTTC.

CDR3 sequence reads: CASSLGGESNQPQHF. The CDR3 coding sequence is TGTGCCAGCAGCTTAGGAGGAGAAAGCAATCAGCCCCAGCATTTT. The chain employs TRBV7-9 and TRBJ1-5; D call uncertain. V lost 1 base and J lost 1, with 8 bases in between. CDR3 length equals 15 residues. Germline values: CDR1 SEHNR, CDR2 FQNEAQ (reference sequence).

This chain connects TRBV21-1 to TRBJ2-7; whether TRBD1, the table's D call, matches the DNA was not checked. TRBV21-1 is a recognized pseudogene. This CDR3 has 17 amino acids. This CDR3 is CASSKVRRGQSPYEQYF. DNA for the CDR3: TGTGCCAGCAGCAAAGTCAGAAGGGGACAGAGTCCCTACGAGCAGTACTTC.

The rearrangement uses TRBV7-7 and TRBJ1-6; 7 nucleotides align to TRBD1. Germline V gene lookup returns CDR1 SSHAT and CDR2 FNYEAQ (reference sequence). The CDR3 has 18 residues. With V trimmed by 4 bases and J by 4 bases, 13 bases remained unmatched. This CDR3 is CASSSDRLRARYNSPLHF. CDR3 nucleotide sequence: TGTGCCAGCAGCTCGGACAGGTTAAGGGCAAGATATAATTCACCCCTCCACTTT.

The gene calls are TRBV19 and TRBJ2-3; 7 nucleotides align to TRBD1. The CDR3 loop spans 15 amino acids. V shed 5 bases and J 0 bases; nucleotides not matched to a gene: 5. CDR1 is LNHDA and CDR2 is SQIVND in the germline V gene (reference sequence). The CDR3 loop is CASSQTGPSTDTQYF. CDR3 coding DNA: TGTGCCAGTAGTCAGACAGGGCCTAGCACAGATACGCAGTATTTT.

The chain joins TRBV9 to TRBJ2-7, with no clear D. The CDR3 spans 12 residues. Trimming pared 9 bases from V and 2 bases from J, leaving 12 bases between. CDR1 and CDR2 from the germline V gene are SGDLS and YYNGEE. CDR3 nucleotides: TGTGCCAATAGATTGGGCCCCTACGAGCAGTACTTC. It yields the protein CANRLGPYEQYF.

The chain couples TRBV19 to TRBJ2-3; 8 bases fit TRBD2. The V segment lost 1 base and the J segment 5 bases; nucleotides outside the gene matches: 11. Germline V lookup: CDR1 LNHDA, CDR2 SQIVND (reference sequence). The CDR3 has 17 residues. The CDR3 region has the DNA TGTGCCAGTAGTATAGGAGGTAGCGGGGCTTTGGGAGATACGCAGTATTTT. It specifies CASSIGGSGALGDTQYF.

Of note for this clone: The junction and the germline gene differ at one end; a read error may be behind it. CDR3 coding DNA: TGCGCCAGCTGCTTAGTAGGGGGACAAGAGACCCAGTACTTC. Translated, it gives CASCLVGGQETQYF. The V and J genes are TRBV5-1 and TRBJ2-5; tentative D call: TRBD1 (6 bases). The germline V gene encodes CDR1 SGHRS and CDR2 YFSETQ. This CDR3 region has 14 residues.

The CDR3, as DNA: TGTGCCAGCAGCTTGGCACAGCCAGCTGAAAAACTGTTTTTT. Amino acid sequence: CASSLAQPAEKLFF. The chain uses TRBV5-5 and TRBJ1-4; D not resolved. Germline-derived CDR1 and CDR2 are SGHKS and YYEKEE (reference sequence). The length of the CDR3 is 14 residues. V was pared by 0 bases and J by 7 bases, with 10 bases between.

The chain couples TRBV6-2 or TRBV6-3 to TRBJ1-5; the D gene is possibly TRBD1 (5 bases). The CDR3 covers 13 residues. The germline V gene encodes CDR1 MNHEY and CDR2 SVGEGT. Trimming took 4 bases from V and 5 from J, leaving 9 bases between them. The CDR3 reads CASSSGVYQPQHF. DNA of the CDR3: TGTGCCAGCAGTTCGGGGGTATATCAGCCCCAGCATTTT.

V and J are TRBV27 and TRBJ2-2; TRBD2 might be the D (5 bases). V shed 5 bases and J shed 6 bases, with 13 bases lying between them. The V gene's germline CDR1 is MNHEY and CDR2 SMNVEV (reference sequence). CDR3 size: 14 residues. DNA for the CDR3: TGTGCCAGCAGTCCCCTCGGGGAGCCCGGGGAGCTGTTTTTT. Its translation: CASSPLGEPGELFF.

This clone was found a few times. The genes are TRBV6-1 and TRBJ1-1; 8 bases are a match to TRBD1. Germline CDR1 and CDR2: MNHNS and SASEGT. The CDR3 consists of 12 residues. After removal of 3 bases from V and 10 bases from J, the junction contained 4 bases not matched to a gene. CDR3 nucleotides: TGTGCCAGCAGTGAGTCCGGGACAGGAGCTTTCTTT. Protein sequence: CASSESGTGAFF.

This clone appeared once. The rearrangement links TRBV30 to TRBJ2-6; D gene ambiguous. The CDR3 extends over 14 amino acids. V was trimmed by 5 bases and J by 1 base, leaving 9 bases between them. Germline V CDR1 and CDR2: GTSNPN, SVGIG (reference sequence). CDR3 amino acids: CAWVTGSGANVLTF. The DNA for the CDR3 is TGTGCCTGGGTGACCGGGTCTGGGGCCAACGTCCTGACTTTC.

The CDR3 DNA follows: TGCGCCAGCAGCCAGTCAAGCCTAGCGGGGGTCACCTACAATGAGCAGTTCTTC. The encoded protein is CASSQSSLAGVTYNEQFF. The V gene is TRBV4-3, the J gene TRBJ2-1; 10 bases align to TRBD2. V gave up 3 bases and J gave up 2 bases; unmatched junction bases: 10. CDR3 length: 18 amino acids. Germline V gives CDR1 LGHNA, CDR2 YSLEER.

The CDR3 loop reads CASSYAGTNQPQHF. The CDR3 nucleotides read TGTGCCAGCAGTTACGCAGGAACCAATCAGCCCCAGCATTTT. This chain connects TRBV6-2 or TRBV6-3 to TRBJ1-5; no clear D. V shed 2 bases and J shed 3 bases, with 8 bases lying between them. From germline, CDR1 is MNHEY and CDR2 SVGEGT. This CDR3 region has 14 residues.

Notes on this clone: In the same sample, other DNA sequences code for this CDR3. The chain employs TRBV18 and TRBJ1-1, with D possibly matching TRBD1 (6 bases). The V and J ends lost 2 bases and 0 bases respectively, with 10 bases between them. CDR1 KGHSH and CDR2 LQKENI come from the germline V gene. This CDR3 comprises 15 residues. CDR3 region: CASSPRQEMNTEAFF. As DNA, the CDR3 is TGTGCCAGCTCACCAAGACAGGAGATGAACACTGAAGCTTTCTTT.

The chain combines TRBV18 with TRBJ2-1, with D maybe TRBD2 (6 bases). The V gene's germline CDR1 is KGHSH and CDR2 LQKENI. Trimming removed 4 bases from V and 7 bases from J, with 20 bases in between. The CDR3 has 16 residues. Written as DNA, the CDR3 is TGTGCCAGCTCACGGGGTCTGGGGAGGAACTCGAATGAGCAGTTCTTC. It translates to CASSRGLGRNSNEQFF.

This clone was detected only a few times. The chain combines TRBV19 with TRBJ1-4, with a tentative D call TRBD1 (5 bases). The V end was cut by 3 bases, the J end by 5 bases, with 10 bases between. The CDR3 runs 14 residues. Germline values: CDR1 LNHDA, CDR2 SQIVND (reference sequence). CDR3 residues: CASSMGRENEKLFF. The DNA of the CDR3 is TGTGCCAGTAGTATGGGCAGGGAAAATGAAAAACTGTTTTTT.

J is TRBJ1-1 and V is TRBV18, with D unresolved. This CDR3 comprises 13 residues. V lost 3 bases and J 11 bases, leaving 16 bases between the germline ends. The germline CDR1 and CDR2 sequences are KGHSH and LQKENI. This CDR3 is CASSPPSEGPAFF. The CDR3 DNA reads as TGTGCCAGCTCACCCCCCAGTGAGGGCCCTGCTTTCTTT.

This clone was observed at least ten times. The chain couples TRBV7-3 to TRBJ2-7; 9 positions match TRBD1. CDR3 length equals 14 residues. Germline CDR1 and CDR2: SGHTA and FQGTGA. The V and J ends lost 5 bases and 7 bases, in that order; junction bases with no gene match: 9. CDR3 residues: CASSPGTGLGEQYF. The CDR3 DNA reads as TGTGCCAGCAGCCCCGGGACAGGGCTGGGGGAGCAGTACTTC.

The gene calls are TRBV20-1 and TRBJ1-2; tentatively, D is TRBD1 (5 bases). Germline CDR1 DFQATT, CDR2 SNEGSKA (reference sequence). With 6 bases removed from V and 8 bases from J, the gap between germline ends came to 13 bases. This CDR3 spans 11 amino acids. The CDR3 bases are TGCAGTGCAGGGCACCAGGGAGGCTACACCTTC. Its translation: CSAGHQGGYTF.

The V gene is TRBV15, the J gene TRBJ1-5; D ambiguous. Germline V gene data show CDR1 as LNHNV and CDR2 as YYDKDF (reference sequence). The V end lost 0 bases, the J end lost 13 bases, and 13 bases lay between the germline ends. This CDR3 spans 13 amino acids. The CDR3 bases are TGTGCCACCAGCAGAGATCTTTTGAGTTTACAGCATTTT. Protein sequence: CATSRDLLSLQHF.

This chain links TRBV6-5 with TRBJ1-6, with D possibly being TRBD1 (5 bases). From germline, CDR1 is MNHEY and CDR2 SVGAGI. Trimming took off 4 bases at V and 12 bases at J, with 19 bases between the two ends. The CDR3 consists of 15 residues. CDR3 coding DNA: TGTGCCAGCAGTTCGTCCGGGACCGCGCGGGGACCCCTCCACTTT. Translating it yields CASSSSGTARGPLHF.

The chain is built from TRBV3-1 (or the pseudogene TRBV3-2) and TRBJ2-3, with D maybe TRBD1 (6 bases). The CDR3 is 15 residues long. Trimming removed 4 bases at V and 5 bases at J, with 16 bases between. Per the germline V gene, CDR1 is LGHDT and CDR2 is YNNKEL (reference sequence). CDR3 sequence (DNA): TGTGCCAGCAGCCCATTGGGACAACCGAGAGATACGCAGTATTTT. It codes for CASSPLGQPRDTQYF.

The rearrangement links TRBV7-8 to TRBJ2-7, with D perhaps matching TRBD2 (9 bases). This CDR3 comprises 17 residues. The germline V and J ends were trimmed by 2 bases and 2 bases, with 19 bases remaining between them. Germline-derived CDR1 and CDR2 are SGHVS and FQNEAQ. Written as DNA, the CDR3 is TGTGCCAGCAGCTTACTAGCGGGGACAGGAGGGGCCTACGAGCAGTACTTC. It yields the protein CASSLLAGTGGAYEQYF.

The chain carries TRBV29-1 and TRBJ1-4; D is unclear. The CDR3 is 12 amino acids. Trimming left V 6 bases short and J 8 bases short, with 13 bases between. The germline V gene encodes CDR1 SQVTM and CDR2 ANQGSEA. As DNA, the CDR3 is TGCAGCGTCACTGGTCGAGGGGAAAAACTGTTTTTT. Its translation: CSVTGRGEKLFF.

This sequence joins TRBV15 and TRBJ1-4; D possibly corresponds to TRBD1 (6 bases). V lost 0 bases and J lost 2, with 10 bases in between. Germline CDR1 and CDR2: LNHNV and YYDKDF (reference sequence). The CDR3 contains 16 residues. CDR3 sequence reads: CATSRDAGATNEKLFF. Here the CDR3 DNA reads TGTGCCACCAGCAGAGATGCGGGGGCTACTAATGAAAAACTGTTTTTT.

The V call is TRBV7-7, the J call TRBJ2-1; possibly TRBD2 for D (6 bases). Trimming stripped 5 bases from V and 10 bases from J, with 21 bases between. The germline CDR1 and CDR2 sequences are SSHAT and FNYEAQ (reference sequence). The CDR3 is 15 residues long. The CDR3, as DNA: TGTGCCAGCAGCCTAGACCGGTGGAGCGCGGGGGAGCAGTTCTTC. Protein sequence: CASSLDRWSAGEQFF.